This T cell receptor beta chain came from a study of technical replicates of blood from several donors (dated by TCRdb to the late 2010s). As regards this clone: This receptor's antigen is unknown. Per-base qualities were not stored, and no clone one base away is much larger.

The CDR3 sequence holds 12 residues, the cysteine and phenylalanine included. The read is trimmed to its CDR3 DNA, 36 bases read in frame from base 1. Deletion took 3 bases off V and 3 bases off J, with a span of 6 bases between the germline ends. The germline V gene (reference sequence) specifies LNHDA as CDR1 and SQIVND as CDR2. The method was the immunoSEQ multiplex PCR assay. In its TCRdb copy, this immuneACCESS table keeps in-frame sequences only and misses some clones. Where compared with another copy, unresolved V genes explain less than half of these, and the others have no known cause. A total of roughly 79,000 clones appear in this sample, 91% of them only once. Under 0.45% of the sample belongs to the ten largest clones.

The V and J genes are TRBV19 and TRBJ2-7; TRBD1 is perhaps the D gene, given 6 matching bases. The sequence derives from a human donor in good health. Some clones in this sample may be carry-over from other donors' samples. The sample consisted of T cells isolated from PBMCs. The CDR3: CASSMGHYEQYF. The bases are TGTGCCAGTAGTATGGGACACTACGAGCAGTACTTC.